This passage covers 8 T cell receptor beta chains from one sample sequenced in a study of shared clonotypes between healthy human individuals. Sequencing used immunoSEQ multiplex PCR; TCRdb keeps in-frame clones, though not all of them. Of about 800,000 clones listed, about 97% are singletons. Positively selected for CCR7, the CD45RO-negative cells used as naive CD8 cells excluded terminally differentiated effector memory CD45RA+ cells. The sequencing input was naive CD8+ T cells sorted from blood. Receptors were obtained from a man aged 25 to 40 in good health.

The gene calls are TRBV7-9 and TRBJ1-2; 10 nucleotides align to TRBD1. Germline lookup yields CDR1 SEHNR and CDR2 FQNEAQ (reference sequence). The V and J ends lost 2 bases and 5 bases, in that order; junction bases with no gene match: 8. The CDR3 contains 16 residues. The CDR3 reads CASSLRDRGSLYGYTF. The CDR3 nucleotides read TGTGCCAGCAGCTTAAGGGACAGGGGTTCTTTATATGGCTACACCTTC.

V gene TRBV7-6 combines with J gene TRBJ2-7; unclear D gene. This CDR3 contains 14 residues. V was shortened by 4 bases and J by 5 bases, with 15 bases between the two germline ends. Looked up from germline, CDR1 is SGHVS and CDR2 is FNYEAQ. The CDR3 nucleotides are TGTGCCAGCAGCTCCTCATCTAGTCCCCACGAGCAGTACTTC. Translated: CASSSSSSPHEQYF.

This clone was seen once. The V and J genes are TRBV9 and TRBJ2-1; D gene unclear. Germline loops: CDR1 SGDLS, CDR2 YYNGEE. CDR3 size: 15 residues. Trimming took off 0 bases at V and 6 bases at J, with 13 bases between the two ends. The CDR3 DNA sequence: TGTGCCAGCAGCGTAGAGGGTTATCCTGGCAATGAGCAGTTCTTC. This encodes CASSVEGYPGNEQFF.

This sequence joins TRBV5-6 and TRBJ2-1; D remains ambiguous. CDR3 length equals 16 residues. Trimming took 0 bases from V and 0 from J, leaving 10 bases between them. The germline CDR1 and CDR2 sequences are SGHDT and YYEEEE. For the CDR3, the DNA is TGTGCCAGCAGCTTGGTCGGTACCCTCTCCTACAATGAGCAGTTCTTC. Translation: CASSLVGTLSYNEQFF. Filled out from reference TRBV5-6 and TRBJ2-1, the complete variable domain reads DAGVTQSPTHLIKTRGQQVTLRCSPKSGHDTVSWYQQALGQGPQFIFQYYEEEERQRGNFPDRFSGHQFPNYSSELNVNALLLGDSALYLCASSLVGTLSYNEQFFGPGTRLTVL.

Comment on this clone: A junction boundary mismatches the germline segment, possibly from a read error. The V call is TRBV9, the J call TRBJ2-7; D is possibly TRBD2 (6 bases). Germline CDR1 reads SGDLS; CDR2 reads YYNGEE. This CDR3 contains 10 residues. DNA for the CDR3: TGTGCCAGCAGCGGACCAGGACTAACGTTC. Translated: CASSGPGLTF.

The CDR3 reads CASSRGLASSYNEQFF. The CDR3 bases are TGTGCCAGCAGCCGGGGACTGGCCAGCTCCTACAATGAGCAGTTCTTC. The chain uses TRBV13 and TRBJ2-1; TRBD2 might be the D (6 bases). Germline V CDR1 and CDR2: PRHDT, FYEKMQ (reference sequence). This CDR3 spans 16 amino acids. The V end was cut by 5 bases, the J end by 0 bases, with 14 bases between.

The CDR3 sequence is CASIAPGQDYGYTF. The CDR3 DNA follows: TGTGCCAGCATTGCCCCGGGACAGGACTATGGCTACACCTTC. The chain links TRBV6-4 to TRBJ1-2, with TRBD1 matching 8 bases. The CDR3 runs to 14 residues. Germline CDR1 and CDR2: MRHNA and SNTAGT. V lost 7 bases, J lost 3 bases, and 7 bases stayed unmatched.

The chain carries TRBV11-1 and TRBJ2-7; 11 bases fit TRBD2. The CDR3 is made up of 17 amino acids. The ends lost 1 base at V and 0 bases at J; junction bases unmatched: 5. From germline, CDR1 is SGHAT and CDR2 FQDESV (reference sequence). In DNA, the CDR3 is TGTGCCAGCAGCTTAGAAAAGACTAGCGGGACCTCCTACGAGCAGTACTTC. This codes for CASSLEKTSGTSYEQYF.